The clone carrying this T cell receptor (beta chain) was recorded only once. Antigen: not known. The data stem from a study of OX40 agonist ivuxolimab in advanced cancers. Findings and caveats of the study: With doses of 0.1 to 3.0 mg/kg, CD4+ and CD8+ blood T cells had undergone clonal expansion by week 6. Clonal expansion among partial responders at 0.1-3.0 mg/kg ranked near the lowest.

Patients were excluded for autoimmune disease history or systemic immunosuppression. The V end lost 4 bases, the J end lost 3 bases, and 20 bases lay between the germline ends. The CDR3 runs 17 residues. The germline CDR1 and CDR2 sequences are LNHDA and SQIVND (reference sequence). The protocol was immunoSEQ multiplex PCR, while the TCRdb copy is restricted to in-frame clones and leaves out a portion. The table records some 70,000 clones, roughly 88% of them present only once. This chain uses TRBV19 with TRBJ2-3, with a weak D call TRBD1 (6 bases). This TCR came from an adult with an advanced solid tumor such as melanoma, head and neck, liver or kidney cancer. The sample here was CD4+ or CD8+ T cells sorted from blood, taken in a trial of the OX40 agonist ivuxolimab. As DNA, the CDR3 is TGTGCCAGTAGTAGACAACAGGGCTTAAGAGGGACAGATACGCAGTATTTT. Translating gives CASSRQQGLRGTDTQYF.